These 20 T cell receptor beta chains were all obtained from the same sample, sequenced in a study of T-cell memory formation after mild COVID-19. TCRdb reprocessed the 5' RACE reads with MiXCR, giving one entry per CDR3 protein. Seen here are approximately 500,000 distinct CDR3 sequences, about 23% observed once, and the top ten hold about an eighth. Specimen: PBMCs or a T cell subset sorted from them (not recorded which). The origin of the receptors is an adult woman who had mild COVID-19 (a few samples of this study predate the infection). Cell type and time point are not known.

This clonotype has a handful of counts. This rearrangement joins TRBV15 to TRBJ2-7; maybe TRBD2 (6 bases). Germline V gene sequence: CDR1 LNHNV, CDR2 YYDKDF (reference sequence). V lost 1 base to trimming and J lost 5 bases, with 18 bases between them. The CDR3 is 16 amino acids. The CDR3 nucleotides read TGTGCCACCAGCAGAGGTGCAACCCGCGGGACCCACGAGCAGTACTTC. This gives the protein CATSRGATRGTHEQYF.

This clonotype was detected only a few times. As DNA, the CDR3 is TGCGCCAGCAGCTTGGTAGCGGGAGTCTTGGAAGAGCAGTTCTTC. It codes for CASSLVAGVLEEQFF. This chain uses TRBV5-1 with TRBJ2-1, with 9 bases lining up with TRBD2. Unmatched junction bases numbered 8, after V lost 0 bases and J lost 10 bases. Germline loops: CDR1 SGHRS, CDR2 YFSETQ. The CDR3 totals 15 residues.

V and J are TRBV4-1 and TRBJ2-7; 9 bases fit TRBD1. The CDR3 is 17 residues long. In germline, CDR1 is MGHRA, CDR2 YSYEKL. J gave up 0 bases and V 5 bases, and 11 bases lay outside the gene matches. The CDR3 sequence is CASSEYRGPLSSYEQYF. The CDR3 nucleotides read TGCGCCAGCAGCGAATACAGGGGGCCCTTAAGCTCCTACGAGCAGTACTTC.

This clonotype has just a few counts. The chain combines TRBV20-1 with TRBJ2-2, with 10 nucleotides matching TRBD1. CDR1 DFQATT and CDR2 SNEGSKA come from the germline V gene (reference sequence). The CDR3 runs to 12 residues. Trimming at V came to 6 bases and at J to 6 bases, leaving 1 base not matched to a gene. CDR3 in DNA: TGCAGTGCCGGGACAGGGGCCGGGGAGCTGTTTTTT. It is translated as CSAGTGAGELFF.

The chain joins TRBV11-1 to TRBJ2-7; D perhaps matches TRBD1 (6 bases). The V gene lost 4 bases and the J gene lost 2 bases, with 9 bases spanning the gap. This CDR3 region has 13 residues. The V gene's germline CDR1 is SGHAT and CDR2 FQDESV (reference sequence). The DNA of the CDR3 is TGTGCCAGCAGCTCACAGGGAACCTACGAGCAGTACTTC. Translating gives CASSSQGTYEQYF. Looking up the rest from reference TRBV11-1 and TRBJ2-7 gives the full variable domain: EAEVAQSPRYKITEKSQAVAFWCDPISGHATLYWYRQILGQGPELLVQFQDESVVDDSQLPKDRFSAERLKGVDSTLKIQPAELGDSAMYLCASSSQGTYEQYFGPGTRLTVT.

This clonotype was counted a few times. The chain couples TRBV5-1 to TRBJ1-1; D is unresolved. This CDR3 contains 18 residues. Trimming removed 2 bases at V and 3 bases at J, with 23 bases between. The germline gives CDR1 SGHRS, CDR2 YFSETQ. The CDR3 bases are TGCGCCAGCAGCTTCCAAAAATTAGGACGGAGTTTGGACACTGAAGCTTTCTTT. As protein: CASSFQKLGRSLDTEAFF.

This clonotype has just a few counts. The V call is TRBV7-2, the J call TRBJ2-7; the D gene is possibly TRBD1 (6 bases). The germline V and J ends were trimmed by 5 bases and 5 bases, with 13 bases remaining between them. This CDR3 comprises 13 residues. Per the germline V gene, CDR1 is SGHTA and CDR2 is FQGNSA. As DNA, the CDR3 is TGTGCCAGCAGCCGACAGGCTCGCGACGAGCAGTACTTC. This translates into CASSRQARDEQYF.

The sample holds a few counts of this clonotype. This chain joins TRBV2 and TRBJ2-5; no clear D gene. The CDR3 is made up of 13 amino acids. Trimming took 6 bases from V and 2 from J, leaving 10 bases between them. Germline lookup yields CDR1 SNHLY and CDR2 FYNNEI. CDR3: CASSETEQETQYF. The CDR3 DNA reads as TGTGCCAGCAGCGAAACGGAGCAAGAGACCCAGTACTTC.

The rearrangement links TRBV5-6 to TRBJ1-5; 7 positions agree with TRBD1. This CDR3 contains 17 residues. Losses at the gene ends were 0 bases for V and 1 base for J; bases not matched to a gene: 7. Germline values: CDR1 SGHDT, CDR2 YYEEEE. The CDR3 DNA follows: TGTGCCAGCAGCTTGGGAGAGACAGGGCTCAGCAATCAGCCCCAGCATTTT. Its protein is CASSLGETGLSNQPQHF.

This clonotype was counted a few times. The chain employs TRBV29-1 and TRBJ2-2, with 8 positions matching TRBD1. The germline gives CDR1 SQVTM, CDR2 ANQGSEA. CDR3 length: 18 residues. With 7 bases clipped from V and 5 bases from J, the junction kept 21 bases outside the gene matches. CDR3 coding DNA: TGCAGCGCACTGCACGGACAGGGTGACCAATTGAAAACCGGGGAGCTGTTTTTT. Translated: CSALHGQGDQLKTGELFF.

This chain joins TRBV24-1 and TRBJ2-1; no definite D call. V was clipped by 4 bases and J by 0 bases, with 12 bases between them. The CDR3 is 16 amino acids. Germline CDR1 and CDR2: KGHDR and SFDVKD. The CDR3 DNA reads TGTGCCACCAGTGACCCCGACGGTGGCTCCTACAATGAGCAGTTCTTC. Translated, it gives CATSDPDGGSYNEQFF.

The J gene is TRBJ1-1, the V gene TRBV27, with 7 bases fitting TRBD1. The V gene's germline CDR1 is MNHEY and CDR2 SMNVEV (reference sequence). Trimming took 2 bases from V and 10 from J; bases not matched to a gene: 7. This CDR3 is built from 13 residues. The CDR3 protein is CASSLEGARGAFF. CDR3 sequence (DNA): TGTGCCAGCAGTTTAGAGGGGGCGAGGGGAGCTTTCTTT.

V and J are TRBV9 and TRBJ2-3; no reliable D call. There are 15 residues in the CDR3. From germline, CDR1 is SGDLS and CDR2 YYNGEE. V shed 0 bases and J shed 2 bases, with 10 bases lying between them. The CDR3 spells CASSVGAVSTDTQYF. The CDR3 nucleotides read TGTGCCAGCAGCGTAGGGGCGGTGTCCACAGATACGCAGTATTTT.

The J gene is TRBJ2-5, the V gene TRBV29-1; D is perhaps TRBD2 (5 bases). The germline gives CDR1 SQVTM, CDR2 ANQGSEA. This CDR3 contains 14 residues. The V and J ends lost 1 base and 9 bases respectively, with 18 bases between them. The CDR3 coding sequence is TGCAGCGTTGAAGTTACGGGGATCCAGAGAGCCCAGTACTTC. Encoded protein: CSVEVTGIQRAQYF. Using reference TRBV29-1 and TRBJ2-5 for the parts outside the CDR3, the full variable domain is SAVISQKPSRDICQRGTSLTIQCQVDSQVTMMFWYRQQPGQSLTLIATANQGSEATYESGFVIDKFPISRPNLTFSTLTVSNMSPEDSSIYLCSVEVTGIQRAQYFGPGTRLLVL.

CDR3: CSVGDRRTYEQYF. The CDR3 DNA is TGCAGCGTGGGGGACAGGAGGACGTACGAGCAGTACTTC. The rearrangement links TRBV29-1 to TRBJ2-7, with 8 bases that match TRBD1. After removal of 6 bases from V and 4 bases from J, the junction contained 8 bases not matched to a gene. Per the germline V gene, CDR1 is SQVTM and CDR2 is ANQGSEA. The CDR3 length is 13 residues.

This chain links TRBV30 with TRBJ2-5, with 8 bases matching TRBD2. The CDR3 length is 13 residues. Germline values: CDR1 GTSNPN, CDR2 SVGIG (reference sequence). J was trimmed by 2 bases and V by 4 bases; bases with no gene match: 3. This CDR3 is CAWTSGGQETQYF. For the CDR3, the DNA is TGTGCCTGGACGTCGGGGGGGCAAGAGACCCAGTACTTC.

The J gene is TRBJ2-1, the V gene TRBV27; 7 bases align to TRBD2. In germline, CDR1 is MNHEY, CDR2 SMNVEV (reference sequence). V was clipped by 4 bases and J by 15 bases; unmatched bases: 12. The CDR3 runs 13 residues. In DNA, the CDR3 is TGTGCCAGCAGTTCGCTTAGTGGTGGGGAGGGGTTCTTC. This sequence encodes CASSSLSGGEGFF.

The gene calls are TRBV20-1 and TRBJ2-2, with 8 nucleotides matching TRBD1. The V segment lost 2 bases and the J segment 5 bases; nucleotides outside the gene matches: 7. The CDR3 totals 15 residues. Looked up from germline, CDR1 is DFQATT and CDR2 is SNEGSKA (reference sequence). This chain's CDR3 is CSARKDRVRTGELFF. DNA for the CDR3: TGCAGTGCTAGAAAGGACAGGGTTCGGACCGGGGAGCTGTTTTTT.

The chain has TRBV6-6 and TRBJ2-2; no definite D call. The CDR3 runs 10 residues. Trimming removed 6 bases from V and 13 bases from J, with 9 bases in between. From germline, CDR1 is MNHNY and CDR2 SVGAGI (reference sequence). CDR3 nucleotide sequence: TGTGCCAGCAGCCGACATGGGCTGTTTTTT. This encodes CASSRHGLFF.

The rearrangement links TRBV5-1 to TRBJ2-7; either TRBD1 or TRBD2 may fit D (5 bases each). The germline gives CDR1 SGHRS, CDR2 YFSETQ. V shed 2 bases and J shed 0 bases, with 9 bases lying between them. The CDR3 loop spans 14 amino acids. The CDR3 protein is CASSFGDGSYEQYF. In nucleotides, the CDR3 is TGCGCCAGCAGCTTCGGGGACGGCTCCTACGAGCAGTACTTC.